Following are 22 T cell receptor beta chains from one sample sequenced in a study of shared clonotypes between healthy human individuals (dated by TCRdb to about 2020). The library was generated by the immunoSEQ multiplex PCR assay. This immuneACCESS table, as held by TCRdb, lists in-frame sequences with V and J called but not all clones. Of the missing ones, under half trace to an unresolved V gene in checked studies; the others have no known cause. The sample profile shows about a million clones; roughly 80% of them were found once. Of the sample, about 0.94% is held by the ten largest clones. The sample comprised memory CD4+ T cells from PBMCs. This specimen's cell subset or site label, per the study, means: CD45RA-negative fraction. The receptor source for this set is a man younger than 35 in good health. Some clones in this sample may be carry-over from other donors' samples.

As to this clone: Other DNA variants within this sample encode the same CDR3. The chain has TRBV30 and TRBJ1-2; 7 positions agree with TRBD1. Looked up from germline, CDR1 is GTSNPN and CDR2 is SVGIG (reference sequence). The CDR3 length is 13 residues. The V gene end was trimmed by 1 base and the J gene end by 4 bases; junction bases not matched to a gene: 3. In nucleotides, the CDR3 is TGTGCCTGGAGTGGGGACAGCTTCTATGGCTACACCTTC. As protein: CAWSGDSFYGYTF.

The rearrangement joins TRBV6-5 to TRBJ1-3; the match to TRBD1 covers 7 bases. V shed 3 bases, J shed 4 bases, and the junction held 9 bases outside the gene matches. Germline CDR1 and CDR2: MNHEY and SVGAGI. The CDR3 is made up of 16 amino acids. In DNA, the CDR3 is TGTGCCAGCAGTTATCTGGGCAGGGGGATAGGAAACACCATATATTTT. Translation gives CASSYLGRGIGNTIYF.

This clone was seen only once. The limits of the CDR3 on the DNA are not certain, so only TCRdb's listed CDR3 is given. The chain joins TRBV28 to TRBJ1-6. CDR1 is MDHEN and CDR2 is SYDVKM in the germline V gene. 13 amino acids form the CDR3, both terminal residues included. CDR3 sequence: CASSSSVSSPLHF.

This clone was counted between two and nine times. CDR3 DNA sequence: TGTGCCAGCAGCCAGTGGGGGGCCACCTACAATGAGCAGTTCTTC. Its translation: CASSQWGATYNEQFF. V gene TRBV4-2 combines with J gene TRBJ2-1; D possibly matches TRBD1 or TRBD2 (6 bases each). The CDR3 has 15 residues. The V gene's germline CDR1 is LGHNA and CDR2 YNFKEQ. Trimming removed 3 bases at V and 2 bases at J, with 11 bases between.

The genes are TRBV18 and TRBJ2-2; 8 bases agree with TRBD2. Per the germline V gene, CDR1 is KGHSH and CDR2 is LQKENI. The J segment lost 5 bases and the V segment lost 4 bases, leaving 9 bases of the junction unmatched. The CDR3 runs to 16 residues. This CDR3 reads CASSLAAGTSTGELFF. Here the CDR3 DNA reads TGTGCCAGCTCACTAGCAGCCGGGACTAGTACCGGGGAGCTGTTTTTT. Full variable domain (remainder filled in from reference TRBV18 and TRBJ2-2): NAGVMQNPRHLVRRRGQEARLRCSPMKGHSHVYWYRQLPEEGLKFMVYLQKENIIDESGMPKERFSAEFPKEGPSILRIQQVVRGDSAAYFCASSLAAGTSTGELFFGEGSRLTVL.

The count of this clone is one. The chain has TRBV7-6 and TRBJ2-2; tentative D call: TRBD1 (5 bases). From germline, CDR1 is SGHVS and CDR2 FNYEAQ. Trimming shortened V by 2 bases and J by 0 bases, and 13 bases separated the two germline ends. The CDR3 has 17 amino acids. In DNA, the CDR3 is TGTGCCAGCAGCTTAAGCTCAGGACAAACGAACACCGGGGAGCTGTTTTTT. Protein: CASSLSSGQTNTGELFF.

V and J are TRBV5-8 and TRBJ1-4, with TRBD1 identical over 9 bases. The germline V gene has CDR1 SGHTS and CDR2 YDEGEE. This CDR3 comprises 15 residues. The ends lost 1 base at V and 8 bases at J; junction bases unmatched: 6. Here the CDR3 DNA reads TGTGCCAGCAGCTTGACACAGGGGGCAGGGGAAAAACTGTTTTTT. Translating it yields CASSLTQGAGEKLFF.

Details on this clone: The same CDR3 can be traced to other DNA sequences in this sample. The chain is built from TRBV6-1 and TRBJ2-1; weak D call: TRBD1 (6 bases). The germline V gene has CDR1 MNHNS and CDR2 SASEGT. V lost 6 bases, J lost 0 bases, and 9 bases lay in between. CDR3 size: 14 residues. CDR3 nucleotide sequence: TGTGCCAGCAGCAGGACAGTCTCCTACAATGAGCAGTTCTTC. This translates into CASSRTVSYNEQFF.

V gene TRBV6-5 combines with J gene TRBJ2-5; 8 bases match TRBD1. Unmatched junction bases numbered 4, after V lost 2 bases and J lost 5 bases. In germline, CDR1 is MNHEY, CDR2 SVGAGI. The CDR3 runs to 14 residues. Here the CDR3 DNA reads TGTGCCAGCAGTTACGTCCAGGGGGCCGAGACCCAGTACTTC. It codes for CASSYVQGAETQYF.

V is TRBV11-3 and J is TRBJ2-7, with 9 bases that match TRBD1. With 5 bases clipped from V and 6 bases from J, the junction kept 11 bases outside the gene matches. Per the germline V gene, CDR1 is SGHNT and CDR2 is YENEEA. The CDR3 contains 15 residues. The CDR3, as DNA: TGTGCCAGCAGCCCCGGGACAGGGCAAGACGGCGAGCAGTACTTC. Amino acid sequence: CASSPGTGQDGEQYF.

This clone turned up a few times. The rearrangement uses TRBV27 and TRBJ1-3; no reliable D call. Germline assignment: CDR1 MNHEY and CDR2 SMNVEV (reference sequence). CDR3 length equals 14 residues. V lost 8 bases to trimming and J lost 7 bases, with 18 bases between them. This chain's CDR3 is CASDSIRARNTIYF. The CDR3 coding sequence is TGTGCCAGCGATTCGATTAGGGCGAGGAACACCATATATTTT.

The chain has TRBV5-1 and TRBJ1-1; D possibly corresponds to TRBD1 (6 bases). The length of the CDR3 is 14 residues. With 4 bases removed from V and 4 bases from J, the gap between germline ends came to 14 bases. Germline V gene data show CDR1 as SGHRS and CDR2 as YFSETQ. The CDR3 loop is CASSQQGVGTEAFF. DNA for the CDR3: TGCGCCAGCAGCCAACAGGGAGTAGGCACTGAAGCTTTCTTT.

The chain has TRBV7-9 and TRBJ2-5; D might be TRBD2 (5 bases). The germline V and J ends were trimmed by 5 bases and 5 bases, with 9 bases remaining between them. The germline gives CDR1 SEHNR, CDR2 FQNEAQ (reference sequence). The CDR3 has 12 amino acids. CDR3 sequence: CASSEGLETQYF. In nucleotides, the CDR3 is TGTGCCAGCAGCGAGGGATTGGAGACCCAGTACTTC.

This clone has just a few counts. The CDR3 nucleotides are TGTGCCAGCACGCCGGACAGGGGGTTCACAGATACGCAGTATTTT. Translated, it gives CASTPDRGFTDTQYF. This chain links TRBV6-1 with TRBJ2-3; 10 positions match TRBD1. CDR3 length equals 15 residues. V dropped 7 bases and J dropped 2; count of bases not matched to a gene: 6. Germline loops: CDR1 MNHNS, CDR2 SASEGT.

This clone came up many times. The rearrangement uses TRBV28 and TRBJ1-4, with D possibly TRBD1 on 6 matching bases. The V end lost 6 bases, the J end lost 5 bases, and 16 bases lay between the germline ends. Germline V gives CDR1 MDHEN, CDR2 SYDVKM. This CDR3 has 15 residues. CDR3 bases: TGTGCCAGCAGCTTGATGGGGGCCTCGAATGAAAAACTGTTTTTT. Its protein product is CASSLMGASNEKLFF.

The genes are TRBV18 and TRBJ2-2; D perhaps matches TRBD1 (7 bases). Trimming shortened V by 0 bases and J by 7 bases, and 15 bases separated the two germline ends. The germline V gene has CDR1 KGHSH and CDR2 LQKENI. The CDR3 extends over 16 amino acids. The DNA for the CDR3 is TGTGCCAGCTCACCACCTCGCGGGACAGTTGGCGGGGAGCTGTTTTTT. Translation gives CASSPPRGTVGGELFF.

V gene TRBV28 combines with J gene TRBJ2-3; a possible D gene is TRBD1 (6 bases). Trimming shortened V by 7 bases and J by 8 bases, and 19 bases separated the two germline ends. Germline CDR1 reads MDHEN; CDR2 reads SYDVKM. The CDR3 has 14 amino acids. This CDR3 reads CASIQQGIIGTQYF. The CDR3, as DNA: TGTGCCAGCATCCAACAGGGAATAATTGGTACGCAGTATTTT.

V and J are TRBV28 and TRBJ2-7; tentatively, D is TRBD2 (5 bases). The germline V gene has CDR1 MDHEN and CDR2 SYDVKM. With 6 bases removed from V and 4 bases from J, the gap between germline ends came to 19 bases. CDR3 length: 15 residues. The CDR3 nucleotides read TGTGCCAGCAGCTCGCTTGGTGGGAGCAGGTACGAGCAGTACTTC. Its translation: CASSSLGGSRYEQYF.

V gene TRBV10-2 combines with J gene TRBJ2-2, with 8 bases matching TRBD1. Germline assignment: CDR1 WSHSY and CDR2 SAAADI. The junction had 3 bases not matched to a gene; V was cut back by 6 bases and J by 0 bases. This CDR3 is 15 amino acids long. Here the CDR3 reads CASRPQGANTGELFF. The CDR3 bases are TGCGCCAGCAGGCCACAGGGGGCGAACACCGGGGAGCTGTTTTTT.

This rearrangement joins TRBV9 to TRBJ2-7, with TRBD1 matching 12 bases. In germline, CDR1 is SGDLS, CDR2 YYNGEE. The CDR3 consists of 19 residues. V was pared by 4 bases and J by 4 bases, with 18 bases of the junction left unmatched. CDR3 residues: CASSTGGTGGVGSLYEQYF. The CDR3 coding sequence is TGTGCCAGCAGCACCGGAGGGACAGGGGGCGTGGGGTCCCTATACGAGCAGTACTTC.

CDR3 in amino acids: CASSESGQGETQYF. CDR3 bases: TGTGCCAGCAGTGAAAGTGGACAGGGGGAGACCCAGTACTTC. The chain links TRBV2 to TRBJ2-5, with 9 bases lining up with TRBD1. After removal of 2 bases from V and 5 bases from J, the junction contained 3 bases not matched to a gene. Germline values: CDR1 SNHLY, CDR2 FYNNEI. The CDR3 consists of 14 residues.

Regarding this clone: This sequence may be a read error, since a much larger clone differs from it by one base. This sequence joins TRBV21-1 and TRBJ1-2; the DNA was not compared with TRBD1, the D call given in the table. TRBV21-1 is recorded as a pseudogene. This CDR3 region has 13 residues. The CDR3 DNA reads TGTGCCAGCAGCAAAGACAGGGGCTATGGCTACACCTTC. Its translation: CASSKDRGYGYTF.